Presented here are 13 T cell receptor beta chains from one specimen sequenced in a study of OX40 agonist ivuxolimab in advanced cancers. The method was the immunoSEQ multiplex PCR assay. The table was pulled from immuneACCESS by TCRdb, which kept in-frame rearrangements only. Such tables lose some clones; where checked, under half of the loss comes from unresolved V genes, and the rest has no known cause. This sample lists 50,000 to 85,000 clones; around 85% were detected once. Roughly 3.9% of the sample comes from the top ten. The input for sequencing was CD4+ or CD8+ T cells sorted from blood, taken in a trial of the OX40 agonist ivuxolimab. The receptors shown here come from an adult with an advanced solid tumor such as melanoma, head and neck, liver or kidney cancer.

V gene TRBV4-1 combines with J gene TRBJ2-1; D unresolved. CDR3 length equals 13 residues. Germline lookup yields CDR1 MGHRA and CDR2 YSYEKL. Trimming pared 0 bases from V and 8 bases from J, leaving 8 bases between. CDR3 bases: TGCGCCAGCAGCCAAGATCCGAGCTATGAGCAGTTCTTC. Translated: CASSQDPSYEQFF.

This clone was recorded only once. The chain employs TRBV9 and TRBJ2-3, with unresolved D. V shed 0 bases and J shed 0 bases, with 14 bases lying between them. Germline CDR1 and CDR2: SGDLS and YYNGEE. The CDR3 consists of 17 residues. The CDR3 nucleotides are TGTGCCAGCAGCGTAGAGGCTAGGACCTGGAGCACAGATACGCAGTATTTT. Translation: CASSVEARTWSTDTQYF. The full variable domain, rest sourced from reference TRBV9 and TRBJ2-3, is DSGVTQTPKHLITATGQRVTLRCSPRSGDLSVYWYQQSLDQGLQFLIQYYNGEERAKGNILERFSAQQFPDLHSELNLSSLELGDSALYFCASSVEARTWSTDTQYFGPGTRLTVL.

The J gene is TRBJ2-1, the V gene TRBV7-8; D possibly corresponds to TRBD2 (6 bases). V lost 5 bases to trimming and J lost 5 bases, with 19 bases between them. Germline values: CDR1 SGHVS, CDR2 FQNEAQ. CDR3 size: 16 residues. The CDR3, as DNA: TGTGCCAGCAGCCCCCTTTCGAGCGGGTTTGACAATGAGCAGTTCTTC. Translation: CASSPLSSGFDNEQFF. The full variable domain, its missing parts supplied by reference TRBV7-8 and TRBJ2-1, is GAGVSQSPRYKVAKRGQDVALRCDPISGHVSLFWYQQALGQGPEFLTYFQNEAQLDKSGLPSDRFFAERPEGSVSTLKIQRTQQEDSAVYLCASSPLSSGFDNEQFFGPGTRLTVL.

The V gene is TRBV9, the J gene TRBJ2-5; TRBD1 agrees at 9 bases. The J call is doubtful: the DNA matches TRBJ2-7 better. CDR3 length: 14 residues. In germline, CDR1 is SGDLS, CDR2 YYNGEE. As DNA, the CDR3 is TGTGCCAGCAGCTTTTGGGACAGGGACCACGAGCAGTACTTC. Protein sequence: CASSFWDRDHEQYF.

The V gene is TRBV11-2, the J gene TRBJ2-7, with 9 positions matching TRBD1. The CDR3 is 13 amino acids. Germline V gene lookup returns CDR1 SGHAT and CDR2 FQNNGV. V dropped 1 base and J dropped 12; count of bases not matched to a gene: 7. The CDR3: CASSLGPGQGGYF. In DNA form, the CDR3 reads TGTGCCAGCAGCTTAGGGCCGGGACAGGGAGGGTACTTC. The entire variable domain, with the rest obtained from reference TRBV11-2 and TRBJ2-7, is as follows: EAGVAQSPRYKIIEKRQSVAFWCNPISGHATLYWYQQILGQGPKLLIQFQNNGVVDDSQLPKDRFSAERLKGVDSTLKIQPAKLEDSAVYLCASSLGPGQGGYFGPGTRLTVT.

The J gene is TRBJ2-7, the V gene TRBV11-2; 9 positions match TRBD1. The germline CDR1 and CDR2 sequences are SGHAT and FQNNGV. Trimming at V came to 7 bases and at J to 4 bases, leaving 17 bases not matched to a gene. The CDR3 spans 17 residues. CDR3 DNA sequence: TGTGCCAGCACCACCGTTGGCCCCGGGACAGGGCTTTACGAGCAGTACTTC. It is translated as CASTTVGPGTGLYEQYF.

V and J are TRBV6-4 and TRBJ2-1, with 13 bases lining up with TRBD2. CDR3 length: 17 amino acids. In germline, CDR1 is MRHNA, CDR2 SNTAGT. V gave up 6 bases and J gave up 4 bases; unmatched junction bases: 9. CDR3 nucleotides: TGTGCCAGCAGGGATTCGCAGGGACTAGCGGGGTACAATGAGCAGTTCTTC. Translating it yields CASRDSQGLAGYNEQFF.

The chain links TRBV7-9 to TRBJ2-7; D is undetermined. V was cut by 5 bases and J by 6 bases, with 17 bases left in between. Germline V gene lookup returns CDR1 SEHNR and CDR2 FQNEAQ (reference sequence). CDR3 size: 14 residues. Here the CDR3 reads CASSPLSGPLEQYF. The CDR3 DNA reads TGTGCCAGCAGCCCCCTGTCGGGTCCCCTCGAGCAGTACTTC.

CDR3 protein: CASSLVAGSRNEQFF. In DNA form, the CDR3 reads TGCGCCAGCAGCTTGGTAGCGGGGAGTAGGAATGAGCAGTTCTTC. The chain uses TRBV5-1 and TRBJ2-1; 8 bases match TRBD2. Trimming took 0 bases from V and 7 from J; bases not matched to a gene: 6. There are 15 residues in the CDR3. Germline-derived CDR1 and CDR2 are SGHRS and YFSETQ.

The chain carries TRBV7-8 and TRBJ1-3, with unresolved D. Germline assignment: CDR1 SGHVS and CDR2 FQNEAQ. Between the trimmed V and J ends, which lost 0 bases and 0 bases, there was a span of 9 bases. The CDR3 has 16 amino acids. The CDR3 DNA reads TGTGCCAGCAGCTTAGCGTCCGTGACCTCTGGAAACACCATATATTTT. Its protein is CASSLASVTSGNTIYF.

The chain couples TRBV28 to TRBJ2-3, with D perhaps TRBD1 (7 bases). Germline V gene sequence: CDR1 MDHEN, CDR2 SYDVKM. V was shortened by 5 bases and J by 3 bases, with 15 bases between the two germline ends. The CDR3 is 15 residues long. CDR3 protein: CASSPPGGRTDTQYF. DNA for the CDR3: TGTGCCAGCAGTCCTCCAGGGGGGCGGACAGATACGCAGTATTTT.

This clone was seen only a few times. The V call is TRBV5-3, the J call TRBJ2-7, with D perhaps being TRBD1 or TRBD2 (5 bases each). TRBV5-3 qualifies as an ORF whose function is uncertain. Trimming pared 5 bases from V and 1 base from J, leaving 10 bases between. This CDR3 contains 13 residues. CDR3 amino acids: CARRGDRSYEQYF. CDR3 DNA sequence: TGTGCCAGAAGGGGGGACCGGTCCTACGAGCAGTACTTC.

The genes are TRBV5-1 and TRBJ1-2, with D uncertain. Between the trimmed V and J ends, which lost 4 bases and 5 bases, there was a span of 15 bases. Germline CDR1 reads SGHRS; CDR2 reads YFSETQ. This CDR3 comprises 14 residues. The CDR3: CASSAMTFEYGYTF. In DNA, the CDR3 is TGCGCCAGCAGCGCCATGACGTTTGAGTATGGCTACACCTTC.